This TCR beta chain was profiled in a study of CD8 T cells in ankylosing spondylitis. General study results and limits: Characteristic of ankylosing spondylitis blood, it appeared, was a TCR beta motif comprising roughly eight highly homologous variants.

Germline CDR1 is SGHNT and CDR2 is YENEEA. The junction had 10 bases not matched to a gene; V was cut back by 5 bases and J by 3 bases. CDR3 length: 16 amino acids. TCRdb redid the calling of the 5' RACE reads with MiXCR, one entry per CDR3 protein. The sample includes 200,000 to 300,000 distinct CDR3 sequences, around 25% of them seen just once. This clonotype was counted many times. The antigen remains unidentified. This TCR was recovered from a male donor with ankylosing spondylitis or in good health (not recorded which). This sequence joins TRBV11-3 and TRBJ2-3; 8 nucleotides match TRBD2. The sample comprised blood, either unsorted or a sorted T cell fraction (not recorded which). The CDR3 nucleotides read TGTGCCAGCAGCCCCCGATCGGGGGGGCCTACAGATACGCAGTATTTT. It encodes CASSPRSGGPTDTQYF.